A single sample gave rise to the 25 T cell receptor beta chains below, sequenced in a study of blood T cell repertoires in COVID-19. Sequencing used immunoSEQ multiplex PCR; TCRdb keeps in-frame clones, though not all of them. In the table there are about 70,000 clones, approximately 86% of which are singletons. Sample: peripheral blood. The receptor set was obtained from a human donor in a cohort sampled during active COVID-19.

The chain recombines TRBV27 with TRBJ1-5, with 7 nucleotides matching TRBD1. Trimming cost V 3 bases and J 1 base; bases outside gene matches: 9. CDR1 MNHEY and CDR2 SMNVEV come from the germline V gene (reference sequence). The CDR3 extends over 17 amino acids. Here the CDR3 reads CASSFRRDSGSNQPQHF. The CDR3 DNA reads as TGTGCCAGCAGTTTCCGCCGGGACAGTGGGAGCAATCAGCCCCAGCATTTT.

This chain connects TRBV7-2 to TRBJ1-6, with D maybe TRBD1 (6 bases). The CDR3 spans 17 residues. The V end lost 6 bases, the J end lost 5 bases, and 20 bases lay between the germline ends. Germline V gene data show CDR1 as SGHTA and CDR2 as FQGNSA. CDR3 nucleotide sequence: TGTGCCAGCAGTACAAGAGAGACAGGTCGGAATAATTCACCCCTCCACTTT. Translating gives CASSTRETGRNNSPLHF.

The CDR3 nucleotides read TGTGCCAGCAGTGATGCTGGCGGAAACACCATATATTTT. It specifies CASSDAGGNTIYF. The chain couples TRBV2 to TRBJ1-3, with D unclear. Trimming pared 3 bases from V and 4 bases from J, leaving 7 bases between. Germline V CDR1 and CDR2: SNHLY, FYNNEI. The CDR3 runs 13 residues.

The chain combines TRBV7-8 with TRBJ2-2; TRBD1 matches 7 bases. V gave up 5 bases and J gave up 6 bases; unmatched junction bases: 9. Germline V gives CDR1 SGHVS, CDR2 FQNEAQ. This CDR3 region has 15 residues. CDR3: CASSRIQQGSGELFF. CDR3 coding DNA: TGTGCCAGCAGCAGAATTCAACAGGGGTCCGGGGAGCTGTTTTTT.

The V gene is TRBV30, the J gene TRBJ1-5; TRBD1 aligns across 7 bases. Germline values: CDR1 GTSNPN, CDR2 SVGIG (reference sequence). With 2 bases clipped from V and 6 bases from J, the junction kept 7 bases outside the gene matches. The CDR3 runs to 14 residues. The CDR3 loop is CAWSSQGGGQPQHF. The CDR3 DNA follows: TGTGCCTGGAGTTCGCAGGGGGGAGGTCAGCCCCAGCATTTT. The whole variable domain, filled in from reference TRBV30 and TRBJ1-5, reads SQTIHQWPATLVQPVGSPLSLECTVEGTSNPNLYWYRQAAGRGLQLLFYSVGIGQISSEVPQNLSASRPQDRQFILSSKKLLLSDSGFYLCAWSSQGGGQPQHFGDGTRLSIL.

The rearrangement links TRBV12-3 or TRBV12-4 to TRBJ1-5; no firm D call. The CDR3 runs 13 residues. Between the trimmed V and J ends, which lost 1 base and 5 bases, there was a span of 6 bases. The CDR3 here is CASSLDIHQPQHF. In nucleotides, the CDR3 is TGTGCCAGCAGTTTAGATATCCATCAGCCCCAGCATTTT.

This chain uses TRBV2 with TRBJ2-3, with 8 bases identical to TRBD2. V was pared by 3 bases and J by 0 bases, with 5 bases of the junction left unmatched. CDR3 size: 16 residues. CDR1 is SNHLY and CDR2 is FYNNEI in the germline V gene. This CDR3 reads CASSDWVAGSTDTQYF. The CDR3 DNA reads as TGTGCCAGCAGTGATTGGGTAGCGGGGAGCACAGATACGCAGTATTTT. The full variable domain, its missing parts supplied by reference TRBV2 and TRBJ2-3, is EPEVTQTPSHQVTQMGQEVILRCVPISNHLYFYWYRQILGQKVEFLVSFYNNEISEKSEIFDDQFSVERPDGSNFTLKIRSTKLEDSAMYFCASSDWVAGSTDTQYFGPGTRLTVL.

This chain connects TRBV6-2 or TRBV6-3 to TRBJ2-3; 12 bases match TRBD2. The junction had 13 bases not matched to a gene; V was cut back by 6 bases and J by 6 bases. CDR1 and CDR2 (germline): MNHEY, SVGEGT. The CDR3 runs to 17 residues. The CDR3 coding sequence is TGTGCCAGCAGCCTACGCACTAGCGGGGGGTCCATGGATACGCAGTATTTT. This encodes CASSLRTSGGSMDTQYF.

The chain links TRBV5-6 to TRBJ2-7; tentatively, D is TRBD1 (6 bases). Trimming stripped 1 base from V and 3 bases from J, with 8 bases between. This CDR3 has 13 amino acids. CDR1 is SGHDT, CDR2 YYEEEE, per germline. CDR3 region: CASSLWGRYEQYF. In DNA form, the CDR3 reads TGTGCCAGCAGCTTGTGGGGGCGCTACGAGCAGTACTTC.

The chain is built from TRBV18 and TRBJ2-7, with a possible D match to TRBD1 (5 bases). The CDR3 extends over 15 amino acids. V gave up 2 bases and J gave up 0 bases, with 11 bases separating them. The germline V gene encodes CDR1 KGHSH and CDR2 LQKENI. The CDR3 loop reads CASSPDRSSSYEQYF. The CDR3 region has the DNA TGTGCCAGCTCACCAGACAGATCCTCCTCCTACGAGCAGTACTTC. Based on the CDR3 plus reference TRBV18 and TRBJ2-7, the full variable domain is NAGVMQNPRHLVRRRGQEARLRCSPMKGHSHVYWYRQLPEEGLKFMVYLQKENIIDESGMPKERFSAEFPKEGPSILRIQQVVRGDSAAYFCASSPDRSSSYEQYFGPGTRLTVT.

The chain employs TRBV6-4 and TRBJ2-3; 7 positions match TRBD2. The V segment lost 5 bases and the J segment 2 bases; nucleotides outside the gene matches: 7. The CDR3 contains 15 residues. The germline gives CDR1 MRHNA, CDR2 SNTAGT. The chain's CDR3 is CASSRAAGVTDTQYF. In DNA form, the CDR3 reads TGTGCCAGCAGTCGGGCGGCGGGGGTCACAGATACGCAGTATTTT.

V and J are TRBV4-3 and TRBJ1-2, with D tentatively TRBD1 (6 bases). This CDR3 is built from 16 residues. Germline assignment: CDR1 LGHNA and CDR2 YSLEER. Between the trimmed V and J ends, which lost 4 bases and 3 bases, there was a span of 18 bases. The CDR3 sequence: CASSPEQGVQDYGYTF. In DNA form, the CDR3 reads TGCGCCAGCAGCCCCGAACAGGGCGTACAGGACTATGGCTACACCTTC.

The rearrangement uses TRBV12-3 or TRBV12-4 and TRBJ1-2; possibly TRBD1 for D (6 bases). With 4 bases removed from V and 4 bases from J, the gap between germline ends came to 10 bases. This CDR3 spans 13 amino acids. CDR3 nucleotides: TGTGCCAGCAGTTCGAACAGGGTCTATGGCTACACCTTC. Its translation is CASSSNRVYGYTF.

The sample holds one count of this clone. The CDR3 sequence: CASSLGTVSYNEQFF. The CDR3 nucleotides are TGTGCCAGCAGTTTGGGGACAGTGTCCTACAATGAGCAGTTCTTC. The chain couples TRBV27 to TRBJ2-1; 7 nucleotides align to TRBD1. The CDR3 length is 15 residues. Per the germline V gene, CDR1 is MNHEY and CDR2 is SMNVEV (reference sequence). V trimming: 3 bases; J trimming: 1 base; junction bases outside the gene matches: 3.

J is TRBJ1-1 and V is TRBV29-1; D may be TRBD1 (6 bases). V lost 7 bases, J lost 1 base, and 16 bases lay in between. CDR3 length: 14 residues. CDR1 is SQVTM and CDR2 is ANQGSEA in the germline V gene. DNA of the CDR3: TGCAGCGGCGGGGGCCTGCAGGAGAACACTGAAGCTTTCTTT. This translates into CSGGGLQENTEAFF.

The chain recombines TRBV10-3 with TRBJ2-7, with a weak D call TRBD1 (6 bases). V was trimmed by 0 bases and J by 5 bases, leaving 17 bases between them. The germline gives CDR1 ENHRY, CDR2 SYGVKD. The CDR3 loop spans 16 amino acids. This CDR3 is CAISESVRAGANEQYF. DNA for the CDR3: TGTGCCATCAGTGAGTCAGTTCGCGCAGGGGCAAACGAGCAGTACTTC.

The gene calls are TRBV9 and TRBJ2-5; TRBD1 matches at 7 bases. Germline trimming cut 5 bases from V and 4 bases from J; bases unmatched to any gene: 5. The germline V gene encodes CDR1 SGDLS and CDR2 YYNGEE. This CDR3 has 13 residues. CDR3 sequence: CASSETGIETQYF. CDR3 DNA: TGTGCCAGCAGTGAGACAGGGATAGAGACCCAGTACTTC. The full variable domain, rest sourced from reference TRBV9 and TRBJ2-5, is DSGVTQTPKHLITATGQRVTLRCSPRSGDLSVYWYQQSLDQGLQFLIQYYNGEERAKGNILERFSAQQFPDLHSELNLSSLELGDSALYFCASSETGIETQYFGPGTRLLVL.

The CDR3 nucleotides read TGTGCCAGTAGTGCGGGGACAGGGGGATTGACCTTAAATTCACCCCTCCACTTT. It codes for CASSAGTGGLTLNSPLHF. The rearrangement joins TRBV19 to TRBJ1-6; 11 bases line up with TRBD1. The CDR3 runs to 18 residues. V was clipped by 5 bases and J by 7 bases; unmatched bases: 13. CDR1 and CDR2 (germline): LNHDA, SQIVND (reference sequence).

The chain employs TRBV6-2 or TRBV6-3 and TRBJ1-5, with a weak D call TRBD1 (5 bases). This CDR3 comprises 15 residues. Germline CDR1 is MNHEY and CDR2 is SVGEGT. V was trimmed by 2 bases and J by 7 bases, leaving 15 bases between them. The CDR3 is CASSYLWGVQQPQHF. Here the CDR3 DNA reads TGTGCCAGCAGTTACCTCTGGGGGGTACAACAGCCCCAGCATTTT.

The sample holds one count of this clone. This chain connects TRBV9 to TRBJ2-6; 8 bases fit TRBD1. Trimming cost V 4 bases and J 1 base; bases outside gene matches: 4. The CDR3 runs 16 residues. The V gene's germline CDR1 is SGDLS and CDR2 YYNGEE. As DNA, the CDR3 is TGTGCCAGCAGCCTCACAGGGGGTTCTGGGGCCAACGTCCTGACTTTC. It is translated as CASSLTGGSGANVLTF. The variable domain in full, completed from reference TRBV9 and TRBJ2-6, reads DSGVTQTPKHLITATGQRVTLRCSPRSGDLSVYWYQQSLDQGLQFLIQYYNGEERAKGNILERFSAQQFPDLHSELNLSSLELGDSALYFCASSLTGGSGANVLTFGAGSRLTVL.

The genes are TRBV6-2 or TRBV6-3 and TRBJ2-7, with 7 bases matching TRBD1. CDR1 is MNHEY and CDR2 is SVGEGT in the germline V gene. The ends lost 0 bases at V and 1 base at J; junction bases unmatched: 9. The CDR3 runs to 17 residues. DNA for the CDR3: TGTGCCAGCAGTTACTCGATCAAGGGGGCACAATCCTACGAGCAGTACTTC. This sequence encodes CASSYSIKGAQSYEQYF.

J is TRBJ2-2 and V is TRBV7-2; 11 nucleotides match TRBD2. The CDR3 has 16 residues. CDR1 is SGHTA, CDR2 FQGNSA, per germline. J lost 3 bases, V lost 5 bases, and 5 bases had no gene match. The CDR3 nucleotides read TGTGCCAGCAGCCGTACTAGCGGGGGCGACACCGGGGAGCTGTTTTTT. It specifies CASSRTSGGDTGELFF. Based on the CDR3 plus reference TRBV7-2 and TRBJ2-2, the full variable domain is GAGVSQSPSNKVTEKGKDVELRCDPISGHTALYWYRQSLGQGLEFLIYFQGNSAPDKSGLPSDRFSAERTGGSVSTLTIQRTQQEDSAVYLCASSRTSGGDTGELFFGEGSRLTVL.

The genes are TRBV3-1 (or the pseudogene TRBV3-2) and TRBJ2-3, with D possibly matching TRBD2 (7 bases). The germline V gene has CDR1 LGHDT and CDR2 YNNKEL (reference sequence). The CDR3 runs to 16 residues. The V and J ends lost 7 bases and 1 base respectively, with 18 bases between them. CDR3 loop: CASTPGGGDGTDTQYF. The CDR3 bases are TGTGCCAGCACACCCGGAGGGGGGGATGGCACAGATACGCAGTATTTT.

The chain employs TRBV6-5 and TRBJ2-7; 8 bases map to TRBD2. Germline V gives CDR1 MNHEY, CDR2 SVGAGI. The CDR3 totals 14 residues. V was pared by 6 bases and J by 3 bases, with 7 bases of the junction left unmatched. The DNA of the CDR3 is TGTGCCAGCAGAAGCGGGGGACGGAGCTACGAGCAGTACTTC. Translating it yields CASRSGGRSYEQYF.

CDR3 nucleotides: TGTGCCAGCAGCCTCAGGGGGATTGGCTATGGCTACACCTTC. This gives the protein CASSLRGIGYGYTF. This sequence joins TRBV6-5 and TRBJ1-2; 7 bases are shared with TRBD1. CDR3 size: 14 residues. J lost 4 bases, V lost 6 bases, and 8 bases had no gene match. CDR1 MNHEY and CDR2 SVGAGI come from the germline V gene.